This entry concerns a single T cell receptor beta chain. Its antigen is currently unknown. This specimen comes from a study of radiotherapy plus CTLA-4 blockade in lung cancer. For the study at large: Objective responses occurred in around 18% of patients; roughly 31% had disease control.

Some clones are missing from TCRdb's copy, which holds only in-frame ones; the method was immunoSEQ multiplex PCR. The repertoire holds approximately 78,000 clones, with roughly 78% as singletons. Each patient with chemo-refractory metastatic non-small-cell lung cancer was treated with focal radiation plus CTLA-4 blockade using ipilimumab. Points from the study as a whole: Peripheral blood showed expansion of tumor-derived TCR clones after radiotherapy and ipilimumab. Together with interferon-beta, which increased in serum after radiation, early dynamic changes in blood T cell clones were reportedly the best predictors of response.

The receptor was isolated from a human donor with non-small cell lung cancer who had a complete response to radiotherapy plus ipilimumab. The sample in question was peripheral blood, obtained from a patient treated with radiotherapy plus ipilimumab.

The CDR3: CASSSPSKDEQYF. In nucleotides, the CDR3 is TGTGCCAGCAGTTCCCCTTCGAAGGACGAGCAGTACTTC. The genes are TRBV27 and TRBJ2-7; D gene unclear. Per germline, CDR1 MNHEY and CDR2 SMNVEV (reference sequence). V was clipped by 4 bases and J by 5 bases, with 12 bases between them. This CDR3 spans 13 amino acids.